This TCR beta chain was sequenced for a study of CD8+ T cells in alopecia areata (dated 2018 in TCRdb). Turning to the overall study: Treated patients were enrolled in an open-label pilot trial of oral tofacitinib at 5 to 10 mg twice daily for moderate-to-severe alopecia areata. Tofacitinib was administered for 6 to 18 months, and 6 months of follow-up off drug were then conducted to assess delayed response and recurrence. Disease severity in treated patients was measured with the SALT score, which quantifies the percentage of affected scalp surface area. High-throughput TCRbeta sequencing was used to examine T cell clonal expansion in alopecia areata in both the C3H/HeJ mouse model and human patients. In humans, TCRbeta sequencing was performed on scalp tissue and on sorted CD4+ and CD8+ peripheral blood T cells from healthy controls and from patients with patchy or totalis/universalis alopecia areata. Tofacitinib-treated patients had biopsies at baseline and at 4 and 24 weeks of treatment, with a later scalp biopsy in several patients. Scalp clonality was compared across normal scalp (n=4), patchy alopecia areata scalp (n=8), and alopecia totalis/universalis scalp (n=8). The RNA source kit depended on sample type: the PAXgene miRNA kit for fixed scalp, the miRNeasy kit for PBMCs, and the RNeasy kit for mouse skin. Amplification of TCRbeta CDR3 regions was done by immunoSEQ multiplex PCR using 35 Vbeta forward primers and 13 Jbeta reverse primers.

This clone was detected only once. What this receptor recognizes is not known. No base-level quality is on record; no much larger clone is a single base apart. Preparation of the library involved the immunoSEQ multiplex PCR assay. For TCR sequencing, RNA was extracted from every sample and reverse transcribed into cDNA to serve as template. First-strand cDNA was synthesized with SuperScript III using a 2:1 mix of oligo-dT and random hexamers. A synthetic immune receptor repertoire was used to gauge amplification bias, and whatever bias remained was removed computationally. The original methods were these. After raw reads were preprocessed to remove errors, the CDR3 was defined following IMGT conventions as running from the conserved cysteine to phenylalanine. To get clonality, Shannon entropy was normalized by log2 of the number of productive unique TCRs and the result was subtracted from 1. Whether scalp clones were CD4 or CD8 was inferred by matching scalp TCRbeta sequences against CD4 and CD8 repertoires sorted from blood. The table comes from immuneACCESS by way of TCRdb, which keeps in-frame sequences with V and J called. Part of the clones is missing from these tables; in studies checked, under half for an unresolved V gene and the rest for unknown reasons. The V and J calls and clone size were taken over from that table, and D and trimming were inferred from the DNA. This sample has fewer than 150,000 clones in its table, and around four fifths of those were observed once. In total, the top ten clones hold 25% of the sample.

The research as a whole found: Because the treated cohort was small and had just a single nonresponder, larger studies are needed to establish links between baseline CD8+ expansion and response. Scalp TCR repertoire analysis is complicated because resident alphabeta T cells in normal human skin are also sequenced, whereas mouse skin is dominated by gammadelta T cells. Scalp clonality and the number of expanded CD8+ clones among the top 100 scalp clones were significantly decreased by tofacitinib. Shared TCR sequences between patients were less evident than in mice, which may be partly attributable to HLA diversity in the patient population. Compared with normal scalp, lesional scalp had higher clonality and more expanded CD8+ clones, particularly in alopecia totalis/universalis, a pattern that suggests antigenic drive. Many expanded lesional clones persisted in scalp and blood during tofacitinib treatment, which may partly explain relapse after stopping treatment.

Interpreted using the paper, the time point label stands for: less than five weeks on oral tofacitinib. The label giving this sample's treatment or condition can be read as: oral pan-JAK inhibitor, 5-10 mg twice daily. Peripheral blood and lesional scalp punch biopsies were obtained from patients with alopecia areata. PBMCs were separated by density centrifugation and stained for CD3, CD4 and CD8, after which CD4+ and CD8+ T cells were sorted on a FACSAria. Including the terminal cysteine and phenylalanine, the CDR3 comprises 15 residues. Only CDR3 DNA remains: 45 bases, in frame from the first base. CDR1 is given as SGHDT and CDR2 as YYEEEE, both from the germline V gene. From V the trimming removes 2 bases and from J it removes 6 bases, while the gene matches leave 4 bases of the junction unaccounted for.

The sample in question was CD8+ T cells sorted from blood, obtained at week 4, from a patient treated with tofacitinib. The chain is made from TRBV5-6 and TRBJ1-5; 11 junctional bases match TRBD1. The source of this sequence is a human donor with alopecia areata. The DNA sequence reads TGTGCCAGCAGCTTAGGGACAGGGGGGCCTCAGCCCCAGCATTTT. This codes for CASSLGTGGPQPQHF. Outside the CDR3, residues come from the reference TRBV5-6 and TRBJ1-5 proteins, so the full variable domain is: DAGVTQSPTHLIKTRGQQVTLRCSPKSGHDTVSWYQQALGQGPQFIFQYYEEEERQRGNFPDRFSGHQFPNYSSELNVNALLLGDSALYLCASSLGTGGPQPQHFGDGTRLSIL.